Below are 17 T cell receptor beta chains sequenced from a single sample in a study of beta chain features in type 1 diabetes. Investigators reverse transcribed all isolated RNA, so they sequenced expressed TCRB transcripts. TCRdb's table, derived via immunoSEQ multiplex PCR, lists solely in-frame clones and lacks some. The sample has about 360,000 clones, 10% to 15% seen once. Sequencing was done on a sample of naive CD4+ T cells from blood. These receptors originate from a man aged 18 to 30 in good health.

This clone was observed a handful of times. This chain links TRBV28 with TRBJ2-1; no definite D call. CDR3 length: 11 amino acids. The V end lost 5 bases, the J end lost 8 bases, and 7 bases lay between the germline ends. In germline, CDR1 is MDHEN, CDR2 SYDVKM. The CDR3 region has the DNA TGTGCCAGCAGTCCCCCTTATGAGCAGTTCTTC. Its translation is CASSPPYEQFF.

This clone appeared a few times. This sequence joins TRBV30 and TRBJ2-7; a weak D match, TRBD1 (6 bases). Trimming took 5 bases from V and 3 from J, leaving 8 bases between them. The germline V gene has CDR1 GTSNPN and CDR2 SVGIG (reference sequence). The CDR3 runs to 11 residues. CDR3 protein: CAWGRGYEQYF. The CDR3 DNA reads as TGTGCCTGGGGCAGGGGCTACGAGCAGTACTTC.

This clone came up a few times. The chain has TRBV5-6 and TRBJ2-3, with TRBD2 identical over 9 bases. The length of the CDR3 is 15 residues. The trim removed 0 bases at V and 6 bases at J, leaving 5 bases unmatched. Per germline, CDR1 SGHDT and CDR2 YYEEEE. The CDR3 DNA reads TGTGCCAGCAGCTTGGATGCGGGAGGGGGGGATACGCAGTATTTT. The encoded protein is CASSLDAGGGDTQYF.

The chain carries TRBV4-1 and TRBJ2-1; 11 bases are a match to TRBD2. The germline CDR1 and CDR2 sequences are MGHRA and YSYEKL. After removal of 6 bases from V and 0 bases from J, the junction contained 7 bases not matched to a gene. CDR3 size: 17 residues. The CDR3 loop is CASRRVAGGPSYNEQFF. CDR3 nucleotides: TGCGCCAGCAGAAGGGTAGCGGGAGGGCCCTCCTACAATGAGCAGTTCTTC.

The V call is TRBV28, the J call TRBJ2-2; 9 positions agree with TRBD2. The CDR3 sequence is 16 residues long. CDR1 MDHEN and CDR2 SYDVKM come from the germline V gene. V lost 4 bases and J lost 1; bases outside the gene matches: 4. This CDR3 reads CASSSPAGGNTGELFF. The CDR3 nucleotides are TGTGCCAGCAGTTCACCAGCGGGAGGGAACACCGGGGAGCTGTTTTTT.

This clone has more than one count but fewer than ten. This chain links TRBV7-2 with TRBJ2-7, with TRBD1 matching 9 bases. J lost 4 bases, V lost 6 bases, and 10 bases had no gene match. Germline V gene data show CDR1 as SGHTA and CDR2 as FQGNSA. This CDR3 has 15 residues. CDR3 loop: CASRLTGTGLYEQYF. The CDR3, as DNA: TGTGCCAGCAGACTTACCGGGACAGGGTTATACGAGCAGTACTTC.

CDR3 residues: CASSPSGPWTGMGRDQETQYF. DNA for the CDR3: TGTGCCAGCTCACCATCGGGCCCTTGGACAGGGATGGGTAGGGATCAAGAGACCCAGTACTTC. The rearrangement uses TRBV18 and TRBJ2-5; 8 positions agree with TRBD1. From germline, CDR1 is KGHSH and CDR2 LQKENI. The CDR3 is made up of 21 amino acids. The ends lost 2 bases at V and 2 bases at J; junction bases unmatched: 22.

This chain joins TRBV2 and TRBJ2-6; D not certain. Trimming removed 8 bases from V and 0 bases from J, with 8 bases in between. The CDR3 has 14 amino acids. CDR1 and CDR2 from the germline V gene are SNHLY and FYNNEI. CDR3 nucleotide sequence: TGTGCCAGCTTACAGTTCTCTGGGGCCAACGTCCTGACTTTC. It is translated as CASLQFSGANVLTF. Looking up the rest from reference TRBV2 and TRBJ2-6 gives the full variable domain: EPEVTQTPSHQVTQMGQEVILRCVPISNHLYFYWYRQILGQKVEFLVSFYNNEISEKSEIFDDQFSVERPDGSNFTLKIRSTKLEDSAMYFCASLQFSGANVLTFGAGSRLTVL.

The rearrangement joins TRBV4-2 to TRBJ1-4; 9 bases match TRBD1. V shed 6 bases and J 8 bases; nucleotides not matched to a gene: 10. The CDR3 covers 15 residues. Looked up from germline, CDR1 is LGHNA and CDR2 is YNFKEQ. CDR3 DNA: TGTGCCAGCAGTCCATCGGGACAGGGTGGGGAAAAACTGTTTTTT. The encoded protein is CASSPSGQGGEKLFF.

V usage is TRBV29-1 and J usage is TRBJ2-7; D is possibly TRBD1 (6 bases). Deletions cut 6 bases from V and 0 bases from J, with 21 bases between. Germline V gene lookup returns CDR1 SQVTM and CDR2 ANQGSEA. The CDR3 sequence is 16 residues long. The CDR3 is CSVKGTMKPNSYEQYF. As DNA, the CDR3 is TGCAGCGTGAAAGGGACAATGAAACCAAACTCCTACGAGCAGTACTTC.

This chain connects TRBV7-4 to TRBJ2-7, with unresolved D. Trimming stripped 3 bases from V and 6 bases from J, with 21 bases between. The CDR3 is 16 amino acids. Germline assignment: CDR1 SGHVT and CDR2 SQSDAQ. The CDR3 region has the DNA TGTGCCAGCAGCTTTATCATTGCCCTTCCTAATCCCGAGCAGTACTTC. This sequence encodes CASSFIIALPNPEQYF.

This clone was detected only a few times. The chain combines TRBV20-1 with TRBJ2-7; D is unclear. Per the germline V gene, CDR1 is DFQATT and CDR2 is SNEGSKA (reference sequence). CDR3 length: 11 residues. V dropped 0 bases and J dropped 4 bases, with 4 bases sitting between them. CDR3 amino acids: CSARDVYEQYF. The DNA for the CDR3 is TGCAGTGCTAGAGACGTATACGAGCAGTACTTC.

The V gene is TRBV6-5, the J gene TRBJ2-3, with TRBD2 matching over 7 bases. This CDR3 spans 14 amino acids. The ends lost 8 bases at V and 3 bases at J; junction bases unmatched: 8. Germline CDR1 is MNHEY and CDR2 is SVGAGI. CDR3 loop: CASRPRGGTDTQYF. Written as DNA, the CDR3 is TGTGCCAGCCGACCCCGCGGGGGAACAGATACGCAGTATTTT.

This clone occurred a few times. The chain uses TRBV28 and TRBJ1-2; TRBD1 might be the D (6 bases). V was clipped by 5 bases and J by 6 bases, with 13 bases between them. In germline, CDR1 is MDHEN, CDR2 SYDVKM. The CDR3 is 13 amino acids. CDR3 DNA sequence: TGTGCCAGCAGTCAAACAGGGCGCGATGGCTACACCTTC. It translates to CASSQTGRDGYTF.

This sequence joins TRBV29-1 and TRBJ2-7; D is perhaps TRBD2 (5 bases). V was clipped by 7 bases and J by 1 base, with 23 bases between them. The germline V gene has CDR1 SQVTM and CDR2 ANQGSEA. The CDR3 loop spans 16 amino acids. CDR3 DNA sequence: TGCAGCGCCGTAGGACTTTCGGCGGGCGGATCCTACGAGCAGTACTTC. This gives the protein CSAVGLSAGGSYEQYF.

This clone was recorded many times. The genes are TRBV29-1 and TRBJ2-7; D not resolved. Germline V gene lookup returns CDR1 SQVTM and CDR2 ANQGSEA. The CDR3 length is 13 residues. V shed 4 bases and J shed 2 bases, with 12 bases lying between them. The CDR3 loop is CSVVWAPTYEQYF. CDR3 nucleotides: TGCAGCGTTGTATGGGCACCAACCTACGAGCAGTACTTC.

J is TRBJ2-4 and V is TRBV4-2; TRBD1 matches 8 bases. The CDR3 has 16 amino acids. Germline V gives CDR1 LGHNA, CDR2 YNFKEQ. Losses at the gene ends were 1 base for V and 6 bases for J; bases not matched to a gene: 8. DNA of the CDR3: TGTGCCAGCAGCCAAGTCTTCAGGGGGCCAGGAAACATTCAGTACTTC. This gives the protein CASSQVFRGPGNIQYF.